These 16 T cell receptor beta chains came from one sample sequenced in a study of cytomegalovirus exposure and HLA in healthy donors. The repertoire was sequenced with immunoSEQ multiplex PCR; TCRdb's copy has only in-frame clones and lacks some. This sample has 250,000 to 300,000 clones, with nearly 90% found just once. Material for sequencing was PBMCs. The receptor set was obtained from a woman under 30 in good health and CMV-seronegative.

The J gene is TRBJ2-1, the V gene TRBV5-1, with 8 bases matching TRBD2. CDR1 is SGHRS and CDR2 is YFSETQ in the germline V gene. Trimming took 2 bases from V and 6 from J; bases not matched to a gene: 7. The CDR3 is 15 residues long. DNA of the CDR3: TGCGCCAGCAGCTTCCCCGCGGGGGGAAGCAATGAGCAGTTCTTC. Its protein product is CASSFPAGGSNEQFF.

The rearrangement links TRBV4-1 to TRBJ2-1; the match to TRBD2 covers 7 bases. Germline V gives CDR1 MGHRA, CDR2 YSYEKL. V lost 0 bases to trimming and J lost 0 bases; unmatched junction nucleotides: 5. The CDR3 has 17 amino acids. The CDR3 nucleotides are TGCGCCAGCAGCCAAGAGGGAGGGGCGGGCTCCTACAATGAGCAGTTCTTC. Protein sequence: CASSQEGGAGSYNEQFF.

The CDR3 sequence is CASSLSDRAAGYTF. In DNA, the CDR3 is TGTGCCAGCAGTTTATCTGACAGGGCCGCTGGCTACACCTTC. V is TRBV28 and J is TRBJ1-2, with 7 positions matching TRBD1. V dropped 1 base and J dropped 7; count of bases not matched to a gene: 6. The germline gives CDR1 MDHEN, CDR2 SYDVKM. The CDR3 covers 14 residues.

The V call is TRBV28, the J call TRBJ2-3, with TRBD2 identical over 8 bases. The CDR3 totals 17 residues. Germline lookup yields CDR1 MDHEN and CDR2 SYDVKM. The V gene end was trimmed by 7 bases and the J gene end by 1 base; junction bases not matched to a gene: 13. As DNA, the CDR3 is TGTGCCAGCACCGAGAGAAAGCGGGGGCTCGGCACAGATACGCAGTATTTT. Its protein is CASTERKRGLGTDTQYF.

CDR3 in DNA: TGTGCCAGCAGTGATGACAGCTACGAGCAGTACGTC. This codes for CASSDDSYEQYV. The chain joins TRBV6-1 to TRBJ2-7; D is perhaps TRBD1 (5 bases). The CDR3 spans 12 residues. V was shortened by 3 bases and J by 3 bases, with 6 bases between the two germline ends. CDR1 is MNHNS, CDR2 SASEGT, per germline.

The CDR3 DNA reads as TGTGCCAGCAGTTTACTAACCTTTTCTGGACCTGGAGGGAATGAGCAGTTCTTC. Protein: CASSLLTFSGPGGNEQFF. V gene TRBV27 combines with J gene TRBJ2-1; D is perhaps TRBD2 (6 bases). This CDR3 is built from 18 residues. Germline loops: CDR1 MNHEY, CDR2 SMNVEV (reference sequence). V lost 2 bases to trimming and J lost 7 bases, with 24 bases between them.

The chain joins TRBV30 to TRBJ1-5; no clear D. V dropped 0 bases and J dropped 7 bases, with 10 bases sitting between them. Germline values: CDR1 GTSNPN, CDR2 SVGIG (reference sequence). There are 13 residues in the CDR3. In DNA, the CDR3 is TGTGCCTGGAGTGTAGCGGCACGGCAGCCCCAGCATTTT. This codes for CAWSVAARQPQHF.

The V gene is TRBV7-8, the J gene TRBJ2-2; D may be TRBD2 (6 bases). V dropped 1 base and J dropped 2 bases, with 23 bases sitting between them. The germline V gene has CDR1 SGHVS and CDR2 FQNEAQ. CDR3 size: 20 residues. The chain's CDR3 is CASSLVGGVITRTNTGELFF. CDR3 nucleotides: TGTGCCAGCAGCTTAGTGGGCGGGGTTATAACCCGGACAAACACCGGGGAGCTGTTTTTT.

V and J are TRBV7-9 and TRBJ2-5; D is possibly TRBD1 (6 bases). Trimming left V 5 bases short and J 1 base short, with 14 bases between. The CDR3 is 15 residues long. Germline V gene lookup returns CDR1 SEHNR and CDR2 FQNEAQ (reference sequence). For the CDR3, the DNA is TGTGCCAGCAGCCGTCGGGACACCCCCCAAGAGACCCAGTACTTC. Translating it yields CASSRRDTPQETQYF.

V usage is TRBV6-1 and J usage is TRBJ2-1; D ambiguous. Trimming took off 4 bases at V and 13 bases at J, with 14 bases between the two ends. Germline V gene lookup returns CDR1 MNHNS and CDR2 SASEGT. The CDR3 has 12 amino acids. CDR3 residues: CASSAGKGHQFF. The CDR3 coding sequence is TGTGCCAGCAGTGCAGGTAAAGGCCATCAGTTCTTC.

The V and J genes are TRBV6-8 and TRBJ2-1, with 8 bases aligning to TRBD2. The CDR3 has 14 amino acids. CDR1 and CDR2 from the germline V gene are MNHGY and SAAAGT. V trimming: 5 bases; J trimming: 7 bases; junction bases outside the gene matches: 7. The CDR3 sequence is CASSTYRGGNEQFF. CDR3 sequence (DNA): TGTGCCAGCAGTACATACCGGGGGGGGAATGAGCAGTTCTTC.

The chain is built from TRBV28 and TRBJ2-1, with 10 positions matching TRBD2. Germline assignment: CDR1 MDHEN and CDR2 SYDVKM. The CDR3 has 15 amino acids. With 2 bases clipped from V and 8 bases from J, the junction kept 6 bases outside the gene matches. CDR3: CASSLSGGAIYEQFF. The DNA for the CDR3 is TGTGCCAGCAGTTTAAGCGGGGGGGCTATCTATGAGCAGTTCTTC.

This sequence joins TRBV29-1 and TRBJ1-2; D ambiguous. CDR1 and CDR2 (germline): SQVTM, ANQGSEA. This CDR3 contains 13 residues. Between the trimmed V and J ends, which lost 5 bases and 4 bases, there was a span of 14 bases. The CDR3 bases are TGCAGCGTTCGGGAAATTTCCGTCTATGGCTACACCTTC. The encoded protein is CSVREISVYGYTF. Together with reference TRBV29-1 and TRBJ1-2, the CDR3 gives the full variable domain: SAVISQKPSRDICQRGTSLTIQCQVDSQVTMMFWYRQQPGQSLTLIATANQGSEATYESGFVIDKFPISRPNLTFSTLTVSNMSPEDSSIYLCSVREISVYGYTFGSGTRLTVV.

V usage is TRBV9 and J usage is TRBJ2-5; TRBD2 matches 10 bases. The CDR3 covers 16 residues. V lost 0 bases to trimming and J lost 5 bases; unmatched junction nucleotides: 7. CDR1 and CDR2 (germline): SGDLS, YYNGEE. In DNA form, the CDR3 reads TGTGCCAGCAGCGTAGGGTCTAGCGGGGGCAGGGAGACCCAGTACTTC. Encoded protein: CASSVGSSGGRETQYF.

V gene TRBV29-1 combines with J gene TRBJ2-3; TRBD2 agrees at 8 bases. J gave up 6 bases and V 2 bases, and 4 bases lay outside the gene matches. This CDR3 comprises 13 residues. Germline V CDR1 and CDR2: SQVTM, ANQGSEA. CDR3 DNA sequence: TGCAGCGTTGAACGGGGGGGCCCGGATACGCAGTATTTT. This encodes CSVERGGPDTQYF.

This CDR3 reads CASSLFTARTYEQYF. In DNA form, the CDR3 reads TGTGCCAGCAGTTTATTTACAGCCCGCACCTACGAGCAGTACTTC. The rearrangement uses TRBV27 and TRBJ2-7, with unresolved D. The V end lost 1 base, the J end lost 2 bases, and 12 bases lay between the germline ends. The CDR3 covers 15 residues. Germline CDR1 and CDR2: MNHEY and SMNVEV (reference sequence).